This entry concerns a single T cell receptor beta chain. The entry originates in a study of control samples from healthy donors and cancer patients. Assay used: immunoSEQ multiplex PCR; TCRdb lists only in-frame clones, some missing. The table records some 130,000 clones, under 95% of them present only once. The length of the CDR3 is 14 residues. V was trimmed by 2 bases and J by 6 bases, leaving 11 bases between them. Germline CDR1 MNHEY, CDR2 SVGAGI. This chain connects TRBV6-5 to TRBJ1-5; maybe TRBD1 (6 bases). Sequencing was carried out using blood. This TCR was recovered from a man aged 18 to 30 in good health. CDR3 protein: CASSYVQGRQPQHF. As DNA, the CDR3 is TGTGCCAGCAGTTACGTGCAGGGGCGTCAGCCCCAGCATTTT.